What follows describes a single T cell receptor (beta chain). Its target is not known. The data stem from a study of cytomegalovirus exposure and HLA in healthy donors. Whole-study context: Sequencing of about 179 million T cells in an earlier analysis found 100 million to 140 million unique TCR beta sequences.

Overall study findings and caveats: Researchers reported in a later analysis that common viral pathogens appeared linked to several top clusters. A previous analysis found most TCR beta V segments productive roughly 90% or roughly 30% of the time. Per a later analysis, HLA-associated TCR beta chains showed more clonal expansion than other, equally common TCR beta chains.

The CDR3 is 14 amino acids. Trimming removed 3 bases from V and 7 bases from J; junction bases left unmatched: 3. CDR1 is KGHSH and CDR2 is LQKENI in the germline V gene. The primer mix had 60 Vbeta and 13 Jbeta primers. Only in-frame clones appear in the TCRdb table, and some are missing; sequencing was by immunoSEQ multiplex PCR. The sample shows 90,000 to 100,000 clones, roughly 81% of them seen only once. The TCR sequence derives from a man aged 40-50 years in good health and CMV-seronegative. The sequenced sample was PBMCs. The genes are TRBV18 and TRBJ1-2; TRBD1 matches at 12 bases. The CDR3 is CASSPRDRGLGYTF. The CDR3 DNA follows: TGTGCCAGCTCACCCCGGGACAGGGGGCTTGGCTACACCTTC.